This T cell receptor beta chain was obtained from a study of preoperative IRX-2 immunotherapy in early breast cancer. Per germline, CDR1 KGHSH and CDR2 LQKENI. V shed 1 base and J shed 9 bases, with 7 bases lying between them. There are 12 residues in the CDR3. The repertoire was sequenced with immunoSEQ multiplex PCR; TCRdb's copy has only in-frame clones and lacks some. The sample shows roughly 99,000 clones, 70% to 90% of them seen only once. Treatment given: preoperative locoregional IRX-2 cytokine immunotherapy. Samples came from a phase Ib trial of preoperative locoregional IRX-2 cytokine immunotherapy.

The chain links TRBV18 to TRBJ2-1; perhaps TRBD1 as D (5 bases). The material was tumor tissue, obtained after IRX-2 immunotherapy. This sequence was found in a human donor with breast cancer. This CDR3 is CASSPRGSEQFF. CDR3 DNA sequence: TGTGCCAGCTCACCACGGGGCTCTGAGCAGTTCTTC.